This T cell receptor (beta chain) stems from a study of identical twins. TCRdb called the 5' RACE reads again in MiXCR, with one record for every CDR3 protein. The table records 400,000 to 550,000 distinct CDR3 sequences, 20% to 25% of them present only once. Per the germline V gene, CDR1 is MNHNS and CDR2 is SASEGT. Trimming removed 6 bases from V and 1 base from J, with 9 bases in between. The CDR3 runs 13 residues. A further study also used this sample, focusing on T cells expressing NK-cell markers.

This clonotype originated in a young woman in good health. Sequences were obtained from CD4+ T cells sorted from blood. The genes are TRBV6-1 and TRBJ1-1; D is perhaps TRBD1 (5 bases). CDR3 DNA sequence: TGTGCCAGCAGAGCGACAGCGAACACTGAAGCTTTCTTT. This codes for CASRATANTEAFF.